This T cell receptor (beta chain) was documented in a study of shared clonotypes between healthy human individuals. As for this clone: No antigen is known for it.

The input for sorted-subset replicate PCRs was approximately 210 ng DNA, tens of thousands of T cell genomes. Authors' methods: Junction-only sequences without quality scores came from ImmunoSEQ, so filtering differed. This table comes from immunoSEQ multiplex PCR, and its TCRdb copy is limited to in-frame clones, with some not included. V and J calls plus clone size are reproduced from that table; the DNA served to infer D and trimming. The sample includes some 980,000 clones, over 75% of them seen just once. Notes on the study in general: The authors sampled blood alone, and tissue repertoires likely differ.

Trimming pared 3 bases from V and 7 bases from J, leaving 13 bases between. Germline V gene data show CDR1 as MGHDK and CDR2 as SYGVNS. The CDR3 has 14 residues. The sample comprised memory CD4+ T cells sorted from blood. Regarding subset: CD45RA-negative fraction. This rearrangement joins TRBV25-1 to TRBJ2-1; weak D call: TRBD2 (6 bases). The clonotype originates from a young man in good health. Here the CDR3 DNA reads TGTGCCAGCAGTGATACAGGACTAAGGAATGAGCAGTTCTTC. Amino acid sequence: CASSDTGLRNEQFF.